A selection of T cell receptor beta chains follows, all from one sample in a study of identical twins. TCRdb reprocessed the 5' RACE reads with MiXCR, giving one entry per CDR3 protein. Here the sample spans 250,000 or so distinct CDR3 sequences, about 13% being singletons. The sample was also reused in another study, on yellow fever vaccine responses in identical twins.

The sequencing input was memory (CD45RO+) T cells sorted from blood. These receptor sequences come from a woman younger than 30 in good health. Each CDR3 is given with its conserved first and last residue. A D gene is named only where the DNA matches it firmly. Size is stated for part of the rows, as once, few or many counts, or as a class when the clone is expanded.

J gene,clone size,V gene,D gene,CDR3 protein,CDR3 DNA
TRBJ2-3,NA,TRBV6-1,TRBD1,CASSGRQGAVADTQYF,TGTGCCAGCAGTGGCCGACAGGGGGCTGTCGCGGATACGCAGTATTTT
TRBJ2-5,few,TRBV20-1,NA,CSARRGEETQYF,TGCAGTGCTAGAAGAGGCGAAGAGACCCAGTACTTC
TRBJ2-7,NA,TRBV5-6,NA,CASSLYWQSYEQYF,TGTGCCAGCAGCTTGTACTGGCAGTCCTACGAGCAGTACTTC
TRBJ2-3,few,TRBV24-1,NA,CATSDFGGGTDTQYF,TGTGCCACCAGTGATTTCGGAGGTGGCACAGATACGCAGTATTTT
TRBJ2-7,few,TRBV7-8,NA,CASSLMARQSEQYF,TGTGCCAGCAGCTTAATGGCCAGACAAAGCGAGCAGTACTTC
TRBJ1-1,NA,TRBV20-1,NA,CSARHPNTEAFF,TGCAGTGCTAGACACCCGAACACTGAAGCTTTCTTT
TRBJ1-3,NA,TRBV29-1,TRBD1,CSVWTGGNTIYF,TGCAGCGTTTGGACAGGGGGAAACACCATATATTTT
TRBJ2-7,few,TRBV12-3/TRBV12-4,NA,CASSPRTGSRYEQYF,TGTGCCAGCAGTCCCCGGACGGGTAGCAGATACGAGCAGTACTTC
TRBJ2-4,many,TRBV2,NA,CASSPRAGRTIQYF,TGTGCCAGCAGCCCTAGGGCAGGTCGAACCATTCAGTACTTC
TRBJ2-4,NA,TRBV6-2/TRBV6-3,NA,CASSYGRDIQYF,TGTGCCAGCAGTTACGGTCGAGACATTCAGTACTTC
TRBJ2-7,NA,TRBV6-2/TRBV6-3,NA,CASTLGVSYEQYF,TGTGCCAGTACCTTAGGTGTATCCTACGAGCAGTACTTC
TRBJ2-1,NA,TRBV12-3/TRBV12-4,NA,CASRSPRVYNEQFF,TGTGCCAGCAGATCCCCGCGGGTTTATAATGAGCAGTTCTTC
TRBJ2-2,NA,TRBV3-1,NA,CASSQGKASGGELFF,TGTGCCAGCAGCCAAGGGAAGGCATCGGGCGGGGAGCTGTTTTTT
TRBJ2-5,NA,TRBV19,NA,CASSIFGETQYF,TGTGCCAGTAGTATTTTTGGGGAGACCCAGTACTTC
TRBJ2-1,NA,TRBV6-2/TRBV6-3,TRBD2,CASSYLLAGPYNEQFF,TGTGCCAGCAGTTATCTCTTAGCGGGGCCCTACAATGAGCAGTTCTTC
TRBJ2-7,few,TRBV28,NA,CASSYRQYEQYF,TGTGCCAGCAGTTACCGACAGTACGAGCAGTACTTC
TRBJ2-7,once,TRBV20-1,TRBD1,CSARQGALEEQYF,TGCAGTGCTAGACAGGGGGCTTTGGAGGAGCAGTACTTC
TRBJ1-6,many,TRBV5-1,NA,CASSPGDFSSPLHF,TGCGCCAGCAGCCCAGGGGATTTCAGTTCACCCCTCCACTTT
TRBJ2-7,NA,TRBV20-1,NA,CSARDLRVGSSYEQYF,TGCAGTGCTAGAGATCTTCGGGTCGGCAGCTCCTACGAGCAGTACTTC
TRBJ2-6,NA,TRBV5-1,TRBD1,CASSSDRAGANVLTF,TGCGCCAGCAGCTCGGACAGGGCTGGGGCCAACGTCCTGACTTTC
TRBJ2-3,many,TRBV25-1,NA,CASSESGTRDTQYF,TGTGCCAGCAGTGAATCAGGGACGCGGGATACGCAGTATTTT
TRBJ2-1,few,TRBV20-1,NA,CSAIRYNEQFF,TGCAGTGCCATACGATACAATGAGCAGTTCTTC
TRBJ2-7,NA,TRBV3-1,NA,CASSHSLGGGSYEQYF,TGTGCCAGCAGCCACAGTTTGGGAGGAGGCTCCTACGAGCAGTACTTC
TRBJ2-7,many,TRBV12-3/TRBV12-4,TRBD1,CASSLDRLEGEQYF,TGTGCCAGCAGCTTGGACAGGTTGGAAGGCGAGCAGTACTTC
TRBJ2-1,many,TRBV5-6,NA,CASSLAGRSSYNEQFF,TGTGCCAGCAGCTTGGCGGGCCGAAGCTCCTACAATGAGCAGTTCTTC
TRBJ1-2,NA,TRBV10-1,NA,CASSEFSGDGYTF,TGCGCCAGCAGTGAGTTTAGCGGAGATGGCTACACCTTC
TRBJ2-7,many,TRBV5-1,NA,CASSLGEGSYEQYF,TGCGCCAGCAGCTTGGGTGAAGGGTCCTACGAGCAGTACTTC
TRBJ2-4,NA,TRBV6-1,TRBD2,CASSATSGGTLGDIQYF,TGTGCCAGCAGCGCCACTAGCGGGGGGACCTTGGGGGACATTCAGTACTTC
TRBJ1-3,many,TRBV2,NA,CASSQTASGNTIYF,TGTGCCAGCAGTCAGACAGCCTCTGGAAACACCATATATTTT
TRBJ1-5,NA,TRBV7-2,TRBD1,CASSLDRGFNQPQHF,TGTGCCAGCAGCTTAGACAGGGGATTCAATCAGCCCCAGCATTTT
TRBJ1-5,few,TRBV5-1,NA,CASSDGTNSNQPQHF,TGCGCCAGCAGCGACGGGACAAATAGCAATCAGCCCCAGCATTTT
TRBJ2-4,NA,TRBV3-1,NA,CATTQPQGLVNIQYF,TGTGCCACCACCCAACCCCAAGGGCTCGTAAACATTCAGTACTTC
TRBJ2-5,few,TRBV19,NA,CASSITGTLQETQYF,TGTGCCAGTAGTATTACCGGGACCCTCCAAGAGACCCAGTACTTC
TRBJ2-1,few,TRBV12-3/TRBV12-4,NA,CASSIQGPYNEQFF,TGTGCCAGCAGTATACAGGGCCCCTACAATGAGCAGTTCTTC
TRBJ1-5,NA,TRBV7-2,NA,CASSRPGTDQPQHF,TGTGCCAGCAGCCGACCGGGAACGGATCAGCCCCAGCATTTT
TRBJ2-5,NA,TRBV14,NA,CASSHLDYLETQYF,TGTGCCAGCAGCCATCTAGATTACCTAGAGACCCAGTACTTC
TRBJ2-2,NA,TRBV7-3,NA,CASSYQGSSLSTGELFF,TGTGCCAGCAGCTACCAGGGTTCTTCCCTCTCCACCGGGGAGCTGTTTTTT
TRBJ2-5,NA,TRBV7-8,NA,CASSPHPTARPETQYF,TGTGCCAGCAGCCCCCACCCGACCGCTCGGCCAGAGACCCAGTACTTC
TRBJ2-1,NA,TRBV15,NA,CATSRTITQYNEQFF,TGTGCCACCAGCAGGACCATTACTCAATACAATGAGCAGTTCTTC
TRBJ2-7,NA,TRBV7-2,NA,CASSLGSVYEQYF,TGTGCCAGCAGCTTAGGGTCGGTCTACGAGCAGTACTTC